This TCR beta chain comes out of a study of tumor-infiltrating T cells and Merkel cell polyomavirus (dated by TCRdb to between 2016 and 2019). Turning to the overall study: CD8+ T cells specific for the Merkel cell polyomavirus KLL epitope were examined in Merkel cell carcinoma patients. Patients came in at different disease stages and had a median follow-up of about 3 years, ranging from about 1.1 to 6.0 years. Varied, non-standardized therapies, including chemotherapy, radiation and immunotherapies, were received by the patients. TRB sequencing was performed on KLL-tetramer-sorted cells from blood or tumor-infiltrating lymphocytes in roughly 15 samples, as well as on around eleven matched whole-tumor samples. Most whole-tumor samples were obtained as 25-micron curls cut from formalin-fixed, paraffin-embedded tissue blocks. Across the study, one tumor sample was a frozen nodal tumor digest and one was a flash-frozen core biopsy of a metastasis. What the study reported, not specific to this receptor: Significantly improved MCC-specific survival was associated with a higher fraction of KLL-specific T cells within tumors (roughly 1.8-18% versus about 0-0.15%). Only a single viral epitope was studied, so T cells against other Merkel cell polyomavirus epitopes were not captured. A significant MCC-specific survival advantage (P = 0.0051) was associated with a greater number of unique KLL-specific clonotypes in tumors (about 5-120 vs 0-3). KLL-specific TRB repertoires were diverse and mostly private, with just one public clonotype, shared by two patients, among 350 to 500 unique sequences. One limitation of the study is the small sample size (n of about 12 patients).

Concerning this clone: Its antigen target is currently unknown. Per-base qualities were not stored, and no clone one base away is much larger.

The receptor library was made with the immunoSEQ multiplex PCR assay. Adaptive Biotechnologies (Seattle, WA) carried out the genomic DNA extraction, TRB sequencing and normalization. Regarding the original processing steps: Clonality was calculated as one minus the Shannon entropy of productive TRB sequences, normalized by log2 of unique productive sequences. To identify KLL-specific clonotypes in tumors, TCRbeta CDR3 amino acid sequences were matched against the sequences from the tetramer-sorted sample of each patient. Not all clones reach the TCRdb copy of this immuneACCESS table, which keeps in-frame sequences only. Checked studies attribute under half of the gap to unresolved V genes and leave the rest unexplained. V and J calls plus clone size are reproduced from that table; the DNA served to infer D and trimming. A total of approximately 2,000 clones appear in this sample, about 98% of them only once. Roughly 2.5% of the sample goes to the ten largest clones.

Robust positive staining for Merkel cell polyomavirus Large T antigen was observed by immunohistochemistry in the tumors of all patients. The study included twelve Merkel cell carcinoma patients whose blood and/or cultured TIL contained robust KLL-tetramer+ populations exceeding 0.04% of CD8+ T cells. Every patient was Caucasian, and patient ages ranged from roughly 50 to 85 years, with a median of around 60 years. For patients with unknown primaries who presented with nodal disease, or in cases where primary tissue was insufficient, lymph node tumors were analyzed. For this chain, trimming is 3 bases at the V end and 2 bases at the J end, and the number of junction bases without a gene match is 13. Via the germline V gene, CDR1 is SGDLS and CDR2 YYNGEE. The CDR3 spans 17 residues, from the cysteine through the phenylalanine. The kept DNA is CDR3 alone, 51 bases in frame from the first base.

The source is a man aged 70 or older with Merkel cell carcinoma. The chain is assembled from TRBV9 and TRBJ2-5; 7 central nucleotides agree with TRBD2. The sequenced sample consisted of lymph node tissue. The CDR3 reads CASSDDPRQGGQETQYF. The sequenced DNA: TGTGCCAGCAGCGATGATCCACGGCAGGGAGGGCAAGAGACCCAGTACTTC.